These 27 T cell receptor beta chains were sequenced from one sample in a study of shared clonotypes between healthy human individuals. Only in-frame clones appear in the TCRdb table, and some are missing; sequencing was by immunoSEQ multiplex PCR. The sample shows millions of clones, approximately 90% of them seen only once. Material for sequencing was naive CD4+ T cells sorted from blood. Subset noted: CD45RA+ positively selected. These TCRs come from a man between 18 and 35 years old in good health.

This sequence joins TRBV5-1 and TRBJ2-7; D uncertain. CDR1 is SGHRS, CDR2 YFSETQ, per germline. The germline V and J ends were trimmed by 3 bases and 2 bases, with 9 bases remaining between them. The CDR3 runs 13 residues. CDR3 amino acids: CASSSGMPYEQYF. CDR3 in DNA: TGCGCCAGCAGCTCTGGCATGCCCTACGAGCAGTACTTC.

This rearrangement joins TRBV6-5 to TRBJ2-7; a possible D gene is TRBD1 (6 bases). The CDR3 is 11 residues long. Germline values: CDR1 MNHEY, CDR2 SVGAGI. V was shortened by 0 bases and J by 10 bases, with 7 bases between the two germline ends. DNA for the CDR3: TGTGCCAGCAGTTACTCGGGGGCCCAGTACTTC. This translates into CASSYSGAQYF.

The V call is TRBV14, the J call TRBJ2-7, with D perhaps TRBD1 or TRBD2 (6 bases each). Germline V gene sequence: CDR1 SGHDN, CDR2 FVKESK. Trimming pared 1 base from V and 7 bases from J, leaving 11 bases between. The CDR3 sequence is 13 residues long. CDR3 protein: CASSQVEGGEQYF. The CDR3 DNA is TGTGCCAGCAGCCAAGTGGAGGGGGGTGAGCAGTACTTC.

This clone was counted a single time. This CDR3 reads CASSFIDTQYF. In DNA, the CDR3 is TGTGCCAGCAGCTTTATAGATACGCAGTATTTT. J is TRBJ2-3 and V is TRBV7-2; D ambiguous. Germline V lookup: CDR1 SGHTA, CDR2 FQGNSA. V shed 3 bases and J shed 5 bases, with 3 bases lying between them. CDR3 size: 11 residues.

This chain uses TRBV5-6 with TRBJ2-7, with a tentative D call TRBD2 (5 bases). Germline V gene sequence: CDR1 SGHDT, CDR2 YYEEEE. This CDR3 comprises 12 residues. V gave up 4 bases and J gave up 3 bases, with 8 bases separating them. The CDR3 bases are TGTGCCAGCAGCGCTGGGAGCTACGAGCAGTACTTC. Amino acids: CASSAGSYEQYF.

The chain uses TRBV7-2 and TRBJ1-6, with D possibly being TRBD1 (5 bases). The CDR3 totals 14 residues. CDR1 and CDR2 (germline): SGHTA, FQGNSA. With 4 bases removed from V and 5 bases from J, the gap between germline ends came to 9 bases. The CDR3 here is CASSSDTNNSPLHF. In DNA form, the CDR3 reads TGTGCCAGCAGCTCGGACACAAATAATTCACCCCTCCACTTT.

For the CDR3, the DNA is TGTGCCAGCAGCTTGTTGTGGACAGCCCTAATCTCCTACGAGCAGTACTTC. This gives the protein CASSLLWTALISYEQYF. The chain links TRBV5-8 to TRBJ2-7; tentative D call: TRBD1 (6 bases). CDR3 length: 17 residues. CDR1 is SGHTS and CDR2 is YDEGEE in the germline V gene. The V and J ends lost 1 base and 0 bases respectively, with 17 bases between them.

As regards this clone: In the same sample, other DNA sequences code for this CDR3. The genes are TRBV9 and TRBJ1-2; D gene uncertain. CDR3 length: 13 amino acids. Trimming stripped 2 bases from V and 2 bases from J, with 7 bases between. Germline assignment: CDR1 SGDLS and CDR2 YYNGEE. The CDR3 DNA sequence: TGTGCCAGCAGCGTCCTGGAGAACTATGGCTACACCTTC. This sequence encodes CASSVLENYGYTF.

The chain employs TRBV10-3 and TRBJ2-7; 8 bases line up with TRBD2. Germline CDR1 ENHRY, CDR2 SYGVKD. The CDR3 totals 16 residues. The junction had 7 bases not matched to a gene; V was cut back by 3 bases and J by 0 bases. DNA of the CDR3: TGTGCCATCAGTGATCGTAATAGCGGGGCCTCCTACGAGCAGTACTTC. Translating gives CAISDRNSGASYEQYF.

This clone was picked up one time. The chain has TRBV4-1 and TRBJ2-5, with 16 bases fitting TRBD2. The CDR3 has 16 amino acids. V was clipped by 1 base and J by 6 bases; unmatched bases: 2. Germline assignment: CDR1 MGHRA and CDR2 YSYEKL. This chain's CDR3 is CASSQGGLAGGQTQYF. The DNA of the CDR3 is TGCGCCAGCAGCCAAGGGGGACTAGCGGGAGGGCAGACCCAGTACTTC.

This clone showed up just a few times. The same CDR3 can be traced to other DNA sequences in this sample. This chain links TRBV5-1 with TRBJ1-3; D call uncertain. CDR1 SGHRS and CDR2 YFSETQ come from the germline V gene. The ends were cut back, 0 bases at V and 4 bases at J, with 8 bases in the middle. The CDR3 loop spans 14 amino acids. In DNA form, the CDR3 reads TGCGCCAGCAGCTTGGGAGGGAAAGGAAACACCATATATTTT. It translates to CASSLGGKGNTIYF. Supplemented by reference TRBV5-1 and TRBJ1-3, the full variable domain reads KAGVTQTPRYLIKTRGQQVTLSCSPISGHRSVSWYQQTPGQGLQFLFEYFSETQRNKGNFPGRFSGRQFSNSRSEMNVSTLELGDSALYLCASSLGGKGNTIYFGEGSWLTVV.

The rearrangement uses TRBV5-4 and TRBJ1-3; 9 bases line up with TRBD1. The V segment lost 0 bases and the J segment 1 base; nucleotides outside the gene matches: 5. This CDR3 has 17 amino acids. Germline loops: CDR1 SGHNT, CDR2 YYREEE (reference sequence). The DNA of the CDR3 is TGTGCCAGCAGCTTGGGAGGGACAGGGACGTCTGGAAACACCATATATTTT. Translating gives CASSLGGTGTSGNTIYF.

Written as DNA, the CDR3 is TGTGCCATTCGGACTAGCGGGGGTGCGGGTGATACGCAGTATTTT. Protein sequence: CAIRTSGGAGDTQYF. The chain has TRBV10-3 and TRBJ2-3; 13 nucleotides line up with TRBD2. This CDR3 spans 15 amino acids. Germline assignment: CDR1 ENHRY and CDR2 SYGVKD. V shed 9 bases and J 6 bases; nucleotides not matched to a gene: 9.

This chain uses TRBV6-5 with TRBJ1-4; D is unclear. Trimming took off 0 bases at V and 7 bases at J, with 9 bases between the two ends. Germline lookup yields CDR1 MNHEY and CDR2 SVGAGI. The CDR3 consists of 14 residues. This chain's CDR3 is CASSYSGFGEKLFF. The DNA of the CDR3 is TGTGCCAGCAGTTACTCGGGGTTTGGTGAAAAACTGTTTTTT.

In the case of this clone: Distinct nucleotide sequences in the sample also encode this CDR3. The genes are TRBV5-1 and TRBJ2-5; a possible D gene is TRBD2 (6 bases). This CDR3 comprises 14 residues. V shed 2 bases and J shed 1 base, with 9 bases lying between them. From germline, CDR1 is SGHRS and CDR2 YFSETQ. CDR3 region: CASSLRDSQETQYF. CDR3 DNA sequence: TGCGCCAGCAGCTTACGGGACTCCCAAGAGACCCAGTACTTC.

The chain joins TRBV10-3 to TRBJ2-7, with no clear D. This CDR3 has 13 residues. V gave up 3 bases and J gave up 3 bases, with 9 bases separating them. Germline values: CDR1 ENHRY, CDR2 SYGVKD. The CDR3: CAISDDRLYEQYF. The CDR3 DNA reads as TGTGCCATCAGTGACGACCGACTCTACGAGCAGTACTTC.

This clone occurred a few times. The V gene is TRBV9, the J gene TRBJ2-5; D is undetermined. Germline assignment: CDR1 SGDLS and CDR2 YYNGEE. The V end was cut by 3 bases, the J end by 6 bases, with 12 bases between. There are 13 residues in the CDR3. As DNA, the CDR3 is TGTGCCAGCAGCGACCCCCTTGGGAAGACCCAGTACTTC. Translating gives CASSDPLGKTQYF.

The gene calls are TRBV27 and TRBJ2-2; 7 positions agree with TRBD2. The CDR3 runs 14 residues. V lost 6 bases, J lost 4 bases, and 5 bases stayed unmatched. The V gene's germline CDR1 is MNHEY and CDR2 SMNVEV (reference sequence). CDR3 sequence: CASSQRTSTGELFF. DNA for the CDR3: TGTGCCAGCAGCCAGAGGACTAGCACCGGGGAGCTGTTTTTT.

The gene calls are TRBV27 and TRBJ2-3; D possibly uses TRBD1 or TRBD2 (6 bases each). Germline values: CDR1 MNHEY, CDR2 SMNVEV (reference sequence). The germline V and J ends were trimmed by 6 bases and 6 bases, with 16 bases remaining between them. This CDR3 region has 14 residues. The CDR3 spells CASSGGLSSDTQYF. In nucleotides, the CDR3 is TGTGCCAGCAGCGGGGGCCTGTCAAGCGATACGCAGTATTTT.

J is TRBJ2-2 and V is TRBV5-5; 12 positions agree with TRBD2. V was clipped by 4 bases and J by 6 bases; unmatched bases: 4. Germline CDR1 reads SGHKS; CDR2 reads YYEKEE (reference sequence). The CDR3 length is 15 residues. In DNA, the CDR3 is TGTGCCAGCAGCCTAGCGGGAGGGCTCCCCGGGGAGCTGTTTTTT. Translation gives CASSLAGGLPGELFF.

The chain combines TRBV15 with TRBJ2-3; D is perhaps TRBD1 or TRBD2 (5 bases each). CDR3 length equals 15 residues. CDR1 and CDR2 from the germline V gene are LNHNV and YYDKDF (reference sequence). The V and J ends lost 1 base and 1 base respectively, with 9 bases between them. The CDR3 here is CATSRGDRRTDTQYF. DNA of the CDR3: TGTGCCACCAGCAGAGGGGACCGCCGCACAGATACGCAGTATTTT. Looking up the rest from reference TRBV15 and TRBJ2-3 gives the full variable domain: DAMVIQNPRYQVTQFGKPVTLSCSQTLNHNVMYWYQQKSSQAPKLLFHYYDKDFNNEADTPDNFQSRRPNTSFCFLDIRSPGLGDTAMYLCATSRGDRRTDTQYFGPGTRLTVL.

This rearrangement joins TRBV19 to TRBJ1-2; D might be TRBD1 (6 bases). The CDR3 is 14 residues long. CDR1 LNHDA and CDR2 SQIVND come from the germline V gene (reference sequence). Deletions cut 5 bases from V and 2 bases from J, with 12 bases between. The CDR3 protein is CASSPSGGNYGYTF. The DNA for the CDR3 is TGTGCCAGTAGTCCGAGCGGGGGCAACTATGGCTACACCTTC.

As DNA, the CDR3 is TGTGCCAGCAGTTACGCCGGACAAAACACCGGGGAGCTGTTTTTT. As protein: CASSYAGQNTGELFF. The chain is built from TRBV6-5 and TRBJ2-2, with D possibly TRBD1 on 5 matching bases. Trimming removed 2 bases from V and 2 bases from J, with 9 bases in between. CDR1 is MNHEY and CDR2 is SVGAGI in the germline V gene. The CDR3 loop spans 15 amino acids.

The chain carries TRBV7-2 and TRBJ2-7; D remains unclear. The CDR3 has 12 amino acids. Germline CDR1 SGHTA, CDR2 FQGNSA. V dropped 8 bases and J dropped 0 bases, with 8 bases sitting between them. CDR3 region: CASGHYSYEQYF. CDR3 bases: TGTGCCAGCGGCCATTACTCCTACGAGCAGTACTTC.

The chain uses TRBV5-1 and TRBJ2-7; D tentatively reads TRBD1 or TRBD2 (5 bases each). Trimming removed 1 base from V and 2 bases from J, with 10 bases in between. The CDR3 spans 14 residues. Germline V CDR1 and CDR2: SGHRS, YFSETQ. Written as DNA, the CDR3 is TGCGCCAGCAGCTTGTTTCTGGGGGCCTACGAGCAGTACTTC. Its protein is CASSLFLGAYEQYF.

V gene TRBV19 combines with J gene TRBJ2-2; TRBD1 is a possible D gene (6 bases). This CDR3 is 14 amino acids long. V was cut by 4 bases and J by 5 bases, with 11 bases left in between. Germline V lookup: CDR1 LNHDA, CDR2 SQIVND (reference sequence). CDR3 bases: TGTGCCAGTAGTAGGGACATGGGAACCGGGGAGCTGTTTTTT. It codes for CASSRDMGTGELFF. Based on the CDR3 plus reference TRBV19 and TRBJ2-2, the full variable domain is DGGITQSPKYLFRKEGQNVTLSCEQNLNHDAMYWYRQDPGQGLRLIYYSQIVNDFQKGDIAEGYSVSREKKESFPLTVTSAQKNPTAFYLCASSRDMGTGELFFGEGSRLTVL.

The chain combines TRBV28 with TRBJ1-5, with TRBD1 as a possible D gene (5 bases). There are 13 residues in the CDR3. V was trimmed by 3 bases and J by 11 bases, leaving 14 bases between them. CDR1 MDHEN and CDR2 SYDVKM come from the germline V gene. The CDR3 loop is CASSFGGLSTQHF. DNA of the CDR3: TGTGCCAGCAGTTTCGGGGGTTTATCGACCCAGCATTTT.